This T cell receptor beta chain appears in the sequencing data of a study of early T cells in non-severe SARS-CoV-2 infection. Across the study: Sequencing targeted bulk RNA from unsorted whole blood, leaving chains unpaired.

From germline, CDR1 is MDHEN and CDR2 SYDVKM. The CDR3 has 15 amino acids. The V and J ends lost 5 bases and 0 bases, in that order; junction bases with no gene match: 5. General study points: Clonotype matching in VDJdb favored anti-spike CD8 responses and did not capture private and CD4 specificities.

As part of library construction, unique molecular identifiers were attached to individual cDNA molecules. TCRdb re-called the 5' RACE reads through MiXCR, storing one row per CDR3 protein. This table holds about 66,000 distinct CDR3 sequences, about 13% found once. Points on this clonotype: Its antigen is not known.

The clonotype comes from an adult who was a healthcare worker with PCR-confirmed SARS-CoV-2 infection or an uninfected control (not recorded which). The sample taken for sequencing was whole blood. The chain employs TRBV28 and TRBJ1-2; 8 bases fit TRBD1. In nucleotides, the CDR3 is TGTGCCAGCAGTCCTGCAGGGGGCACTAACTATGGCTACACCTTC. Translated: CASSPAGGTNYGYTF.